This entry lists 22 T cell receptor beta chains sequenced from one sample in a study of long-term antiretroviral therapy in people with HIV (dated by TCRdb to the early 2020s). The immunoSEQ hsTCRB v3.0 assay was used at survey level resolution for TRB variable region sequencing. Imported from immuneACCESS, the table was reduced by TCRdb to in-frame sequences with V and J called. These copies leave out some clones; in studies compared against another copy, an unresolved V gene accounts for under half, and the cause of the remainder is not known. The sample table shows about 30,000 clones, and 85% to 95% are seen once. In total, the top ten clones hold 2.5% to 3% of the sample. The sample in question was unsorted PBMCs, obtained around 7.4 years after starting antiretroviral therapy. Receptors were obtained from a man in his fifties with HIV.

The chain recombines TRBV9 with TRBJ2-2, with 7 positions matching TRBD1. Germline CDR1 and CDR2: SGDLS and YYNGEE. The CDR3 is made up of 15 amino acids. J gave up 8 bases and V 0 bases, and 7 bases lay outside the gene matches. The CDR3 protein is CASSVADRSGGELFF. In DNA form, the CDR3 reads TGTGCCAGCAGCGTAGCGGACAGGTCCGGGGGGGAGCTGTTTTTT.

This rearrangement joins TRBV4-1 to TRBJ2-7, with 8 bases that match TRBD1. The CDR3 spans 16 residues. V dropped 0 bases and J dropped 5; count of bases not matched to a gene: 9. Germline V gives CDR1 MGHRA, CDR2 YSYEKL. The CDR3 nucleotides read TGCGCCAGCAGCCAAGATCGGCAGGGGGCATCTAACGAGCAGTACTTC. Translated: CASSQDRQGASNEQYF.

This clone appeared a single time. The rearrangement joins TRBV6-5 to TRBJ1-5; D is unresolved. V gave up 5 bases and J gave up 3 bases, with 8 bases separating them. CDR1 is MNHEY and CDR2 is SVGAGI in the germline V gene. The CDR3 has 13 residues. CDR3 bases: TGTGCCAGCAGTGTCCAGGTCAATCAGCCCCAGCATTTT. Its protein is CASSVQVNQPQHF.

J is TRBJ1-6 and V is TRBV5-4; the match to TRBD1 covers 7 bases. Trimming at V came to 6 bases and at J to 8 bases, leaving 8 bases not matched to a gene. The CDR3 covers 14 residues. Germline loops: CDR1 SGHNT, CDR2 YYREEE (reference sequence). The CDR3 loop reads CASTQQGWDSPLHF. CDR3 coding DNA: TGTGCCAGCACACAACAGGGGTGGGATTCACCCCTCCACTTT.

This clone was seen a single time. The genes are TRBV7-2 and TRBJ2-7; D is possibly TRBD1 (5 bases). The germline V gene encodes CDR1 SGHTA and CDR2 FQGNSA. V was trimmed by 5 bases and J by 5 bases, leaving 16 bases between them. The CDR3 is made up of 14 amino acids. The CDR3 loop reads CASSPAAGRNEQYF. The CDR3 DNA follows: TGTGCCAGCAGCCCGGCTGCAGGGCGAAACGAGCAGTACTTC. Combining the CDR3 with reference TRBV7-2 and TRBJ2-7 gives the whole variable domain GAGVSQSPSNKVTEKGKDVELRCDPISGHTALYWYRQSLGQGLEFLIYFQGNSAPDKSGLPSDRFSAERTGGSVSTLTIQRTQQEDSAVYLCASSPAAGRNEQYFGPGTRLTVT.

The chain carries TRBV5-6 and TRBJ1-2; 8 positions match TRBD1. The trim removed 3 bases at V and 8 bases at J, leaving 3 bases unmatched. CDR1 SGHDT and CDR2 YYEEEE come from the germline V gene. The CDR3 totals 12 residues. The CDR3 loop is CASSSDRVGYTF. In DNA, the CDR3 is TGTGCCAGCAGCTCGGACAGGGTGGGCTACACCTTC.

The gene calls are TRBV30 and TRBJ1-1; D is perhaps TRBD1 (6 bases). The length of the CDR3 is 14 residues. Per the germline V gene, CDR1 is GTSNPN and CDR2 is SVGIG (reference sequence). The ends were cut back, 3 bases at V and 1 base at J, with 12 bases in the middle. In DNA, the CDR3 is TGTGCCTGGAGCCGGGGGCAGCCGAACACTGAAGCTTTCTTT. It translates to CAWSRGQPNTEAFF.

The V and J genes are TRBV5-6 and TRBJ2-1, with 9 bases aligning to TRBD1. Germline V gene lookup returns CDR1 SGHDT and CDR2 YYEEEE. The CDR3 runs 14 residues. V was clipped by 4 bases and J by 7 bases; unmatched bases: 6. The chain's CDR3 is CASSANRGQNEQFF. The CDR3 DNA sequence: TGTGCCAGCAGCGCCAACAGGGGGCAAAATGAGCAGTTCTTC.

The V and J genes are TRBV4-3 and TRBJ1-4, with a tentative D call TRBD1 (6 bases). Trimming took off 0 bases at V and 8 bases at J, with 22 bases between the two ends. Looked up from germline, CDR1 is LGHNA and CDR2 is YSLEER. The CDR3 covers 18 residues. The CDR3 nucleotides read TGCGCCAGCAGCCAAGATCTTGCGGTTCAAGGGGGGAAGGAAAAACTGTTTTTT. Encoded protein: CASSQDLAVQGGKEKLFF.

The V call is TRBV7-2, the J call TRBJ1-2; a weak D match, TRBD1 (6 bases). The CDR3 contains 16 residues. In germline, CDR1 is SGHTA, CDR2 FQGNSA. V shed 5 bases and J shed 4 bases, with 20 bases lying between them. This CDR3 reads CASSPQSGGGSYGYTF. The CDR3 region has the DNA TGTGCCAGCAGCCCTCAGTCGGGGGGCGGGAGCTATGGCTACACCTTC.

J is TRBJ2-7 and V is TRBV4-3, with a tentative D call TRBD2 (7 bases). There are 17 residues in the CDR3. Germline CDR1 LGHNA, CDR2 YSLEER. With 1 base removed from V and 6 bases from J, the gap between germline ends came to 22 bases. The CDR3 coding sequence is TGCGCCAGCAGCCAAGCTTACTCCGGGGGGCAGGGAATCGAGCAGTACTTC. It is translated as CASSQAYSGGQGIEQYF.

The J gene is TRBJ2-1, the V gene TRBV25-1; the match to TRBD1 covers 8 bases. CDR3 size: 16 residues. J lost 4 bases, V lost 4 bases, and 9 bases had no gene match. The germline CDR1 and CDR2 sequences are MGHDK and SYGVNS. The CDR3 spells CASSGRTGSMYNEQFF. CDR3 in DNA: TGTGCCAGCAGTGGGCGGACAGGGAGTATGTACAATGAGCAGTTCTTC. The whole variable domain, filled in from reference TRBV25-1 and TRBJ2-1, reads EADIYQTPRYLVIGTGKKITLECSQTMGHDKMYWYQQDPGMELHLIHYSYGVNSTEKGDLSSESTVSRIRTEHFPLTLESARPSHTSQYLCASSGRTGSMYNEQFFGPGTRLTVL.

This rearrangement joins TRBV5-6 to TRBJ2-7; D might be TRBD1 or TRBD2, each matching 5 bases. Trimming pared 5 bases from V and 0 bases from J, leaving 15 bases between. Germline CDR1 reads SGHDT; CDR2 reads YYEEEE. This CDR3 has 15 amino acids. The CDR3 loop reads CASRRDPLGSYEQYF. The CDR3 DNA sequence: TGTGCCAGCAGACGGGACCCCCTCGGCTCCTACGAGCAGTACTTC.

The chain couples TRBV13 to TRBJ2-3; D remains ambiguous. Between the trimmed V and J ends, which lost 5 bases and 4 bases, there was a span of 10 bases. The CDR3 is 13 residues long. Germline assignment: CDR1 PRHDT and CDR2 FYEKMQ (reference sequence). CDR3 DNA: TGTGCCAGCAGCCCCCCGCTAGCAGATACGCAGTATTTT. It is translated as CASSPPLADTQYF.

V and J are TRBV28 and TRBJ1-4; maybe TRBD1 (6 bases). Trimming cost V 5 bases and J 7 bases, with 14 bases left between them. The germline V gene has CDR1 MDHEN and CDR2 SYDVKM. The CDR3 extends over 14 amino acids. The CDR3, as DNA: TGTGCCAGCAGTCTGGGGGGGGCAGGTGAAAAACTGTTTTTT. Encoded protein: CASSLGGAGEKLFF.

The V and J genes are TRBV9 and TRBJ2-2; D is undetermined. Trimming left V 0 bases short and J 4 bases short, with 13 bases between. The CDR3 covers 16 residues. Looked up from germline, CDR1 is SGDLS and CDR2 is YYNGEE. CDR3 sequence (DNA): TGTGCCAGCAGCGTAGTGGTAGGAAGTGGCACCGGGGAGCTGTTTTTT. This encodes CASSVVVGSGTGELFF.

This clone has a single count. CDR3 loop: CASTFTKQNTGELFF. CDR3 in DNA: TGTGCCAGCACCTTTACTAAACAGAACACCGGGGAGCTGTTTTTT. The chain joins TRBV6-6 to TRBJ2-2; no firm D call. This CDR3 spans 15 amino acids. From germline, CDR1 is MNHNY and CDR2 SVGAGI (reference sequence). Trimming removed 7 bases at V and 1 base at J, with 13 bases between.

CDR3 sequence (DNA): TGTGCCAGCAGCTTGGGGGACAGGGACTATGGCTACACCTTC. Translation gives CASSLGDRDYGYTF. The chain recombines TRBV5-4 with TRBJ1-2, with 9 bases that match TRBD1. Germline V gene sequence: CDR1 SGHNT, CDR2 YYREEE (reference sequence). The V and J ends lost 0 bases and 3 bases, in that order; junction bases with no gene match: 0. The CDR3 runs 14 residues.

CDR3 protein: CASSYKSSGTDTQYF. The CDR3 nucleotides read TGTGCCAGCAGTTATAAGTCTAGCGGTACAGATACGCAGTATTTT. The rearrangement joins TRBV6-6 to TRBJ2-3; 7 bases match TRBD2. The CDR3 spans 15 residues. The V and J ends lost 3 bases and 3 bases, in that order; junction bases with no gene match: 6. The germline V gene encodes CDR1 MNHNY and CDR2 SVGAGI (reference sequence).

The J gene is TRBJ1-6, the V gene TRBV6-5; tentative D call: TRBD1 (5 bases). Trimming removed 6 bases from V and 14 bases from J, with 14 bases in between. Germline-derived CDR1 and CDR2 are MNHEY and SVGAGI. The CDR3 is made up of 12 amino acids. The CDR3 nucleotides read TGTGCCAGCAGCCAACCGGGACGGGCCCTCCACTTT. It translates to CASSQPGRALHF.

The V call is TRBV5-6, the J call TRBJ1-6; D might be TRBD1 (5 bases). The CDR3 length is 14 residues. V was pared by 4 bases and J by 10 bases, with 15 bases between. Per germline, CDR1 SGHDT and CDR2 YYEEEE. The CDR3 bases are TGTGCCAGCAGCCCGGGGGGGAATCGCTCACCCCTCCACTTT. This gives the protein CASSPGGNRSPLHF.

The V gene is TRBV5-1, the J gene TRBJ2-2, with 8 bases identical to TRBD1. This CDR3 contains 16 residues. V shed 9 bases, J shed 0 bases, and the junction held 10 bases outside the gene matches. Germline V CDR1 and CDR2: SGHRS, YFSETQ. The CDR3 region has the DNA TGCGCCACATTTTCGGGGGACAGGACGAACACCGGGGAGCTGTTTTTT. Amino acid sequence: CATFSGDRTNTGELFF.